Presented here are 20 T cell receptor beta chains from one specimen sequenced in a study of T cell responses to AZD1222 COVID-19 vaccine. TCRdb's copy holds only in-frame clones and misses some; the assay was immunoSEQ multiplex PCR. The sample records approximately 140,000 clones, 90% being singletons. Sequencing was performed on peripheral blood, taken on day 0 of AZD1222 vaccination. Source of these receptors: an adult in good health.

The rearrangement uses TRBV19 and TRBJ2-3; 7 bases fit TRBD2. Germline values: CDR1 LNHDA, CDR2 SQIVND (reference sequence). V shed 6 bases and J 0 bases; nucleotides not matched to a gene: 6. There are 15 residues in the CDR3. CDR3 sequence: CASRNPSGSTDTQYF. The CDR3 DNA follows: TGTGCCAGTAGAAACCCTAGCGGAAGCACAGATACGCAGTATTTT. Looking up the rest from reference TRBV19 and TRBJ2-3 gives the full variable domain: DGGITQSPKYLFRKEGQNVTLSCEQNLNHDAMYWYRQDPGQGLRLIYYSQIVNDFQKGDIAEGYSVSREKKESFPLTVTSAQKNPTAFYLCASRNPSGSTDTQYFGPGTRLTVL.

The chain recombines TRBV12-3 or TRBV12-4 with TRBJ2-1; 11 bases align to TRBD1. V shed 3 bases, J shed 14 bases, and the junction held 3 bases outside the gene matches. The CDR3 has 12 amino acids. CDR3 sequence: CASSFGDRGKFF. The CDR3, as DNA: TGTGCCAGCAGTTTTGGGGACAGGGGGAAGTTCTTC.

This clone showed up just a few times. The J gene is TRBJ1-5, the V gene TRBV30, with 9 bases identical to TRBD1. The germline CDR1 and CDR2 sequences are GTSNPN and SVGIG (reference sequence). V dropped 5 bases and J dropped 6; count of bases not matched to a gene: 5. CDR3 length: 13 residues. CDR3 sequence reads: CAWGGTGRQPQHF. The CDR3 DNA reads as TGTGCCTGGGGTGGGACAGGGCGTCAGCCCCAGCATTTT.

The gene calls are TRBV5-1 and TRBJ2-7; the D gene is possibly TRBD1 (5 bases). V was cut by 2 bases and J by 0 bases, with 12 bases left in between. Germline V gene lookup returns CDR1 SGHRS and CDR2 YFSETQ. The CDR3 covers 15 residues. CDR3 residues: CASSFGASDSYEQYF. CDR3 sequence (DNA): TGCGCCAGCAGCTTTGGGGCCTCGGACTCCTACGAGCAGTACTTC. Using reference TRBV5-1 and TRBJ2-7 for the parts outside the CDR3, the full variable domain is KAGVTQTPRYLIKTRGQQVTLSCSPISGHRSVSWYQQTPGQGLQFLFEYFSETQRNKGNFPGRFSGRQFSNSRSEMNVSTLELGDSALYLCASSFGASDSYEQYFGPGTRLTVT.

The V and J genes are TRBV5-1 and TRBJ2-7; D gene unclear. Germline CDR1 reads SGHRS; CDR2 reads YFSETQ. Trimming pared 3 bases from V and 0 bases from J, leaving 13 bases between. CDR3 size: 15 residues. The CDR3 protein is CASSSSAGRSYEQYF. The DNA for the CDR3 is TGCGCCAGCAGCTCATCAGCAGGCCGCTCCTACGAGCAGTACTTC. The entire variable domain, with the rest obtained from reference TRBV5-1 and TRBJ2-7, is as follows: KAGVTQTPRYLIKTRGQQVTLSCSPISGHRSVSWYQQTPGQGLQFLFEYFSETQRNKGNFPGRFSGRQFSNSRSEMNVSTLELGDSALYLCASSSSAGRSYEQYFGPGTRLTVT.

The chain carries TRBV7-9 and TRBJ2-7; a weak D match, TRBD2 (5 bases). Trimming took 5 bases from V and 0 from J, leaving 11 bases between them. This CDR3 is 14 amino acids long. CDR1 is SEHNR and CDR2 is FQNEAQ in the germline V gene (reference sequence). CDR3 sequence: CASSADGISYEQYF. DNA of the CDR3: TGTGCCAGCAGCGCTGACGGGATCTCCTACGAGCAGTACTTC.

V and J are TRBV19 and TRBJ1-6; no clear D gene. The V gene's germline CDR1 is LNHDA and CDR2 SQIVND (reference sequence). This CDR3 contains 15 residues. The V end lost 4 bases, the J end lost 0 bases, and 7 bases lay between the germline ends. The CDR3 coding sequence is TGTGCCAGTAGTAAAATGAGCTCCTATAATTCACCCCTCCACTTT. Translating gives CASSKMSSYNSPLHF.

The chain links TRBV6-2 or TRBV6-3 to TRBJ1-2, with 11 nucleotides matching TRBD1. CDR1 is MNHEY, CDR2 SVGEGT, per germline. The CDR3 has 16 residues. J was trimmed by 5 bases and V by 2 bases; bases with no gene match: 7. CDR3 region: CASSYRTGGRSYGYTF. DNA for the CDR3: TGTGCCAGCAGTTACCGGACAGGGGGCCGTTCGTATGGCTACACCTTC.

The CDR3 nucleotides are TGTGCCACCAGCAGAGATGGCCGGAGGGACACTGAAGCTTTCTTT. It is translated as CATSRDGRRDTEAFF. The chain has TRBV15 and TRBJ1-1, with D unresolved. The CDR3 runs to 15 residues. Germline-derived CDR1 and CDR2 are LNHNV and YYDKDF (reference sequence). Trimming shortened V by 0 bases and J by 3 bases, and 11 bases separated the two germline ends.

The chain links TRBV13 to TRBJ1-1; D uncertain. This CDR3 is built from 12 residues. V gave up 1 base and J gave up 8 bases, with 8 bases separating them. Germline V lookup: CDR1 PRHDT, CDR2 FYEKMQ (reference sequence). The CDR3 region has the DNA TGTGCCAGCAGCTTAGAGAGGTCAGAAGCTTTCTTT. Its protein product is CASSLERSEAFF.

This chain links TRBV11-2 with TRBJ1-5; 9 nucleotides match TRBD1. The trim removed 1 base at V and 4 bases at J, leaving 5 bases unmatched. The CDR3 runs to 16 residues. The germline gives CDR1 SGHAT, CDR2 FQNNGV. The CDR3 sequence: CASSLGGQGGNQPQHF. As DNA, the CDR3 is TGTGCCAGCAGCTTAGGGGGACAGGGAGGGAATCAGCCCCAGCATTTT.

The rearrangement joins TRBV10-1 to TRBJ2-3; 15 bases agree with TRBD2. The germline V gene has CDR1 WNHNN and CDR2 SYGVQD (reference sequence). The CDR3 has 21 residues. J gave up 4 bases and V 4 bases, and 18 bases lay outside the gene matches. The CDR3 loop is CASSGSWTSGRANLGPDTQYF. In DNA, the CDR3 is TGCGCCAGCAGTGGTTCATGGACTAGCGGGAGGGCCAATCTAGGACCAGATACGCAGTATTTT.

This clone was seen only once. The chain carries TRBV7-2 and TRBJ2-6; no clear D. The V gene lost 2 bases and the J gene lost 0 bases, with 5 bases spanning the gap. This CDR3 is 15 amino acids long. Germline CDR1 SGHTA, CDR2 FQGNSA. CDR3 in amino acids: CASSLWRSGANVLTF. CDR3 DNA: TGTGCCAGCAGCTTATGGCGCTCTGGGGCCAACGTCCTGACTTTC.

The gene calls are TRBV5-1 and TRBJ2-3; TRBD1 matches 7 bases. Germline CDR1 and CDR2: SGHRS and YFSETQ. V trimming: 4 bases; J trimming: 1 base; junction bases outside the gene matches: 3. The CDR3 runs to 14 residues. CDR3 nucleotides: TGCGCCAGCAGCAACGGACAGGGCACAGATACGCAGTATTTT. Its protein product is CASSNGQGTDTQYF.

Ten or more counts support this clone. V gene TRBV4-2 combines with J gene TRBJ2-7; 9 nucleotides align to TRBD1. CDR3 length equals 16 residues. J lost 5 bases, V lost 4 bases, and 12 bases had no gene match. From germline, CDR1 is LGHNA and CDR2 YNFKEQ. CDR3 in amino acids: CASSLDPGTGSHEQYF. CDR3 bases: TGTGCCAGCAGCCTTGACCCCGGGACAGGGTCCCACGAGCAGTACTTC.

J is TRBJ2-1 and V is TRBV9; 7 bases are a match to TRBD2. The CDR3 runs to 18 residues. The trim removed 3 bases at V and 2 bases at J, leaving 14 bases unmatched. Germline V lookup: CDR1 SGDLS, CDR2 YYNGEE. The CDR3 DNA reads TGTGCCAGCAGCGCTCGGTCGGGCGGCGGGAGCCCCTACAATGAGCAGTTCTTC. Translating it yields CASSARSGGGSPYNEQFF.

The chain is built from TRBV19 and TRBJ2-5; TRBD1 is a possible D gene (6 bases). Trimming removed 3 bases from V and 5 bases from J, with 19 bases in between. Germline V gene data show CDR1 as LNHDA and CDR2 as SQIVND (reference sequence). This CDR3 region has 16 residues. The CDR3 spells CASSIGAHRVEETQYF. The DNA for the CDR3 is TGTGCCAGTAGTATTGGGGCCCACAGGGTGGAGGAGACCCAGTACTTC.

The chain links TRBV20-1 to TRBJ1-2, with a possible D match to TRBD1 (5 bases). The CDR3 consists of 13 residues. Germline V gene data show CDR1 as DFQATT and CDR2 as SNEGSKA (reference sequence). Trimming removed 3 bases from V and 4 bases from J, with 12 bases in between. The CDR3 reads CSASGTVGYGYTF. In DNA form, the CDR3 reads TGCAGTGCTAGTGGGACTGTCGGCTATGGCTACACCTTC.

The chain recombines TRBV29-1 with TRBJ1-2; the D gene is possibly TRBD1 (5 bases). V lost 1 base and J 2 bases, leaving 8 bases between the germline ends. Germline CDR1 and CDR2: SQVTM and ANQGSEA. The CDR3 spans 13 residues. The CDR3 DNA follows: TGCAGCGTTGAAGGACAGCAAAACTATGGCTACACCTTC. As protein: CSVEGQQNYGYTF. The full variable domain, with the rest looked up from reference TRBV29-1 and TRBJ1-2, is SAVISQKPSRDICQRGTSLTIQCQVDSQVTMMFWYRQQPGQSLTLIATANQGSEATYESGFVIDKFPISRPNLTFSTLTVSNMSPEDSSIYLCSVEGQQNYGYTFGSGTRLTVV.

The CDR3 spells CASSPASQSGVLGAKNIQYF. DNA of the CDR3: TGTGCCAGCAGCCCCGCGAGTCAGAGCGGGGTCCTTGGGGCCAAAAACATTCAGTACTTC. The V call is TRBV4-2, the J call TRBJ2-4, with 7 nucleotides matching TRBD2. The CDR3 loop spans 20 amino acids. Looked up from germline, CDR1 is LGHNA and CDR2 is YNFKEQ. V was clipped by 4 bases and J by 1 base; unmatched bases: 19.